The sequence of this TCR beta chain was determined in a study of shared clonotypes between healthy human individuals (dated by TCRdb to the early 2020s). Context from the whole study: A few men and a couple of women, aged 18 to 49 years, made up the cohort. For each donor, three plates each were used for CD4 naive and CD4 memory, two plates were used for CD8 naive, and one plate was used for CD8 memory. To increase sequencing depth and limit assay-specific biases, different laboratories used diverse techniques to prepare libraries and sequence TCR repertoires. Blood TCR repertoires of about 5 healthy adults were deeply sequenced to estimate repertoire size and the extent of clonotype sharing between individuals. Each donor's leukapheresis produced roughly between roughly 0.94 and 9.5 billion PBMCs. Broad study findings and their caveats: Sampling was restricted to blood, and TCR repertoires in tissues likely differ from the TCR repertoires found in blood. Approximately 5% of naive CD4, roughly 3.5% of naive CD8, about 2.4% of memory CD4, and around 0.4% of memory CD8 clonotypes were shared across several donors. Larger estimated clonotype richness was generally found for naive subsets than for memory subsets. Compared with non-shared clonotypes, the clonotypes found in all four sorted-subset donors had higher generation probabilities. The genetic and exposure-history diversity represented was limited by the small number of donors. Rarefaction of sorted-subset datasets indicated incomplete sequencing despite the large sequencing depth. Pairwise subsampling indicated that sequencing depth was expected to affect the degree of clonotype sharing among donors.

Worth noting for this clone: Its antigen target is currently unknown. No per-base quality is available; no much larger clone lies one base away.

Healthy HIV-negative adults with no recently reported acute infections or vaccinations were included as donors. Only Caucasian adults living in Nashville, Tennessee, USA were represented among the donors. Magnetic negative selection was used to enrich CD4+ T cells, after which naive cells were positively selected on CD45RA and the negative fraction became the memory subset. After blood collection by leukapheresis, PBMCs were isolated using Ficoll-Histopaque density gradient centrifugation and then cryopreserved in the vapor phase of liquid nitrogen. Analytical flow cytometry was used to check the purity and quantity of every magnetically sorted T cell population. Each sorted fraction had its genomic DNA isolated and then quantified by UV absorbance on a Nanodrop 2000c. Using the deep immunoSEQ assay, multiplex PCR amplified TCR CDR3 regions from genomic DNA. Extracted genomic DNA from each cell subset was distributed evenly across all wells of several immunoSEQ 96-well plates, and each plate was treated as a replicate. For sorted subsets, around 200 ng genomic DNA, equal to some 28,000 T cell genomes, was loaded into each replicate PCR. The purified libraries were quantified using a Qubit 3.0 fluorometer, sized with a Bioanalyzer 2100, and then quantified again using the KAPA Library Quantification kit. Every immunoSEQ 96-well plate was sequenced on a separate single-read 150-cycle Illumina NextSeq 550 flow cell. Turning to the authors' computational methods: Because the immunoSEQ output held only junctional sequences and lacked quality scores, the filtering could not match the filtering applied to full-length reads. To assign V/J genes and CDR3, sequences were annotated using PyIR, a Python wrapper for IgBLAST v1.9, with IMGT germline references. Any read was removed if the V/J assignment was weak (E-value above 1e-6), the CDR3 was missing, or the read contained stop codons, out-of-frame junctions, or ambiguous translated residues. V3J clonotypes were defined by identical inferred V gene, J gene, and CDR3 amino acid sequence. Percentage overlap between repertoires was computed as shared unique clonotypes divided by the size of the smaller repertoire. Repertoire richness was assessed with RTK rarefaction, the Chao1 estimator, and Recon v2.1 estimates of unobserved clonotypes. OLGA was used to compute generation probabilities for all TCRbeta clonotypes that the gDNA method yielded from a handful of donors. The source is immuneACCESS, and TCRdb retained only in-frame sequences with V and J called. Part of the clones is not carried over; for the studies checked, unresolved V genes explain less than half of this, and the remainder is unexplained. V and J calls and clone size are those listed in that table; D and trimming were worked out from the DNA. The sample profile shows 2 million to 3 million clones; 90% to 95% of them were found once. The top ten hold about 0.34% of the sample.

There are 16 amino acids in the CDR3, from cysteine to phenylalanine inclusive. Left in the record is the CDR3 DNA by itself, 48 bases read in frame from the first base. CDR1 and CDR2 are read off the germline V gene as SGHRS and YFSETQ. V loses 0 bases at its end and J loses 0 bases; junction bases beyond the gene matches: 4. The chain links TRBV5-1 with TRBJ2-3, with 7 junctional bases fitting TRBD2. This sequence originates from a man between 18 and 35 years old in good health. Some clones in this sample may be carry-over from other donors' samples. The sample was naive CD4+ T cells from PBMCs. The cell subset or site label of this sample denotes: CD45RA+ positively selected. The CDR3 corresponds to CASSLVLAVSTDTQYF. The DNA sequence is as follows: TGCGCCAGCAGCTTGGTCCTAGCGGTTAGCACAGATACGCAGTATTTT.